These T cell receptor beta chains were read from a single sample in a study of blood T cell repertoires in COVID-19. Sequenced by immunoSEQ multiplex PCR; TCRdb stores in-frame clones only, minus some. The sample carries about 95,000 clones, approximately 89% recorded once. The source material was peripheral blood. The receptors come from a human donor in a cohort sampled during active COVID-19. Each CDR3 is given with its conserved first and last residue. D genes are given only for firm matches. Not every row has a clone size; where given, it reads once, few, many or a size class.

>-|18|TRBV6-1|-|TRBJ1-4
CASSEELGSTATNEKLFF
TGTGCCAGCAGTGAAGAATTGGGCAGTACAGCAACTAATGAAAAACTGTTTTTT
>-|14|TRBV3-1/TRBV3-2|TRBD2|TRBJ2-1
CASSHTSGHNEQFF
TGTGCCAGCAGCCACACTAGCGGACACAATGAGCAGTTCTTC
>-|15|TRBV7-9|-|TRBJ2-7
CASSPRAVEAYEQYF
TGTGCCAGCAGCCCCAGGGCGGTCGAAGCCTACGAGCAGTACTTC
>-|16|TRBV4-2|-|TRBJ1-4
CASSQDRGHQNEKLFF
TGTGCCAGCAGCCAAGATCGCGGCCATCAGAACGAAAAACTGTTTTTT
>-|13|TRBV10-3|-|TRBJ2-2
CAISPEATGELFF
TGTGCCATCTCCCCGGAGGCCACCGGGGAGCTGTTTTTT
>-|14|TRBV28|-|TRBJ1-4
CASSSLAGGRKLFF
TGTGCCAGCAGTTCCCTCGCAGGAGGACGAAAACTGTTTTTT
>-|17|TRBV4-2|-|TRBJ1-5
CASSQSVTRTGGQPQHF
TGTGCCAGCAGCCAATCGGTTACAAGGACCGGAGGTCAGCCCCAGCATTTT
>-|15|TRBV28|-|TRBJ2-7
CASSLSRSSSYEQYF
TGTGCCAGCAGTTTGAGCAGGTCAAGCTCCTACGAGCAGTACTTC
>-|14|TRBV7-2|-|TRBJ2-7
CASSLGHRSYEQYF
TGTGCCAGCAGCTTGGGACATAGGAGCTACGAGCAGTACTTC
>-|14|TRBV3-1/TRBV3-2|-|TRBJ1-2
CASSQGFKSNGYTF
TGTGCCAGCAGCCAAGGGTTTAAAAGCAATGGCTACACCTTC
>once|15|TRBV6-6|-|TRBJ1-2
CASSSGGGANYGYTF
TGTGCCAGCAGTTCCGGCGGGGGGGCAAACTATGGCTACACCTTC
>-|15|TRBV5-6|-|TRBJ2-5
CASSLRSQGQETQYF
TGTGCCAGCAGCTTGAGGAGCCAGGGGCAAGAGACCCAGTACTTC
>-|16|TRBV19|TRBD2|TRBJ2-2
CASSFGLAGNTGELFF
TGTGCCAGTAGTTTCGGACTAGCGGGGAACACCGGGGAGCTGTTTTTT
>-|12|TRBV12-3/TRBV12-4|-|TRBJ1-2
CASSLLRVGYTF
TGTGCCAGCAGTTTATTGAGGGTTGGCTACACCTTC
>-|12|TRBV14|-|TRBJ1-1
CASSRTEVEAFF
TGTGCCAGCAGCCGGACGGAGGTTGAAGCTTTCTTT
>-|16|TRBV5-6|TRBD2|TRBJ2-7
CASSQAPGGGSYEQYF
TGTGCCAGCAGCCAGGCCCCCGGCGGGGGGAGCTACGAGCAGTACTTC
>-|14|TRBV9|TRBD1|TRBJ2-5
CASSSRTGTETQYF
TGTGCCAGCAGCTCAAGGACAGGGACAGAGACCCAGTACTTC
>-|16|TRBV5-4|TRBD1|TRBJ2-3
CASSPALGQGTDTQYF
TGTGCCAGCAGCCCGGCTTTAGGACAGGGCACAGATACGCAGTATTTT
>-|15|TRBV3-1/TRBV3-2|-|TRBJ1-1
CASSHLTRGNTEAFF
TGTGCCAGCAGCCACTTAACCAGGGGCAACACTGAAGCTTTCTTT
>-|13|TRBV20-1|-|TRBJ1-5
CSASGGTGRPQHF
TGCAGTGCTAGTGGTGGAACCGGGAGGCCCCAGCATTTT
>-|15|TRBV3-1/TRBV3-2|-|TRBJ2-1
CASSQGWAVRNEQFF
TGTGCCAGCAGCCAAGGGTGGGCAGTCCGGAATGAGCAGTTCTTC
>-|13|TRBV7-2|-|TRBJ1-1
CASSLGGDTEAFF
TGTGCCAGCAGCTTAGGGGGGGACACTGAAGCTTTCTTT
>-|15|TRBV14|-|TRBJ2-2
CASSQLAWSTGELFF
TGTGCCAGCAGCCAATTAGCGTGGAGCACCGGGGAGCTGTTTTTT
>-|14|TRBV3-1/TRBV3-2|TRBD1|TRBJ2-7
CASREGANRGFQYF
TGTGCCAGCAGGGAAGGAGCTAACAGGGGGTTTCAGTACTTC
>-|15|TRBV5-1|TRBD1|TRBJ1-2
CASSTDGQGKVGYTF
TGCGCCAGCAGCACAGACGGACAGGGGAAAGTTGGCTACACCTTC
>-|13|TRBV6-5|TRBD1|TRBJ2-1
CASWDRGLGEQFF
TGTGCCAGCTGGGACAGGGGATTGGGTGAGCAGTTCTTC
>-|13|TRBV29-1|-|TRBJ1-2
CSVGDRNWAGYTF
TGCAGCGTTGGAGACAGGAATTGGGCGGGCTACACCTTC
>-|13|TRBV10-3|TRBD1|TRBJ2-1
CAISPDRDNEQFF
TGTGCCATCAGCCCGGACAGGGACAATGAGCAGTTCTTC
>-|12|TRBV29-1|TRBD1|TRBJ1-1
CSVGQQNTEAFF
TGCAGCGTGGGACAGCAGAACACTGAAGCTTTCTTT
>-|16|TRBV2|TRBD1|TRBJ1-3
CASSEAGTGVGNTIYF
TGTGCCAGCAGTGAAGCGGGAACAGGGGTGGGAAACACCATATATTTT
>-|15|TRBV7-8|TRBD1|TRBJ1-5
CASSPLGQINQPQHF
TGTGCCAGCAGCCCGTTGGGACAGATCAATCAGCCCCAGCATTTT
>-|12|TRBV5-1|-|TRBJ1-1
CASSLEGGGAFF
TGCGCCAGCAGCTTGGAGGGAGGAGGAGCTTTCTTT
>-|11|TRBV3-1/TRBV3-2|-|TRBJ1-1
CASRQGTEAFF
TGTGCCAGCAGACAGGGCACTGAAGCTTTCTTT
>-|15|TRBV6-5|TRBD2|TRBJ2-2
CASTLSGGNTGELFF
TGTGCCAGCACCCTTAGCGGGGGGAACACCGGGGAGCTGTTTTTT
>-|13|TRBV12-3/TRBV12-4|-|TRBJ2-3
CASRQRSTDTQYF
TGTGCCAGCAGGCAGAGGAGCACAGATACGCAGTATTTT
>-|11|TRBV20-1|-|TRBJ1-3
CSARQENTIYF
TGCAGTGCTAGGCAGGAAAACACCATATATTTT
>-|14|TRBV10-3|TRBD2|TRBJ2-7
CAISRTSGGHEQYF
TGTGCCATCAGCCGGACTAGCGGGGGGCACGAGCAGTACTTC
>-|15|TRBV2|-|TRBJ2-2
CASSAEGHVTGELFF
TGTGCCAGCAGTGCGGAGGGGCACGTGACCGGGGAGCTGTTTTTT
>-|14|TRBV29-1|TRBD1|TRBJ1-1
CSANEQGGLTEAFF
TGCAGCGCAAACGAACAGGGGGGTTTAACTGAAGCTTTCTTT
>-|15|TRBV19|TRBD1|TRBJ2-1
CASSRWTGVKDEQFF
TGTGCCAGTAGTAGATGGACAGGGGTGAAGGATGAGCAGTTCTTC
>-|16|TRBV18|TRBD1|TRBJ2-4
CASSPPGTVDGTLQYF
TGTGCCAGCTCACCCCCCGGGACAGTGGACGGCACGCTTCAGTACTTC
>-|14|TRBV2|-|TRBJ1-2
CASSGVRGVYGYTF
TGTGCCAGCAGTGGGGTCAGGGGTGTCTATGGCTACACCTTC
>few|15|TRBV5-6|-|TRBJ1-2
CASSWAGPASEGYTF
TGTGCCAGCAGCTGGGCGGGACCGGCGTCCGAGGGATACACCTTC
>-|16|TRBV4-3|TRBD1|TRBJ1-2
CASSQEGGQGTDGYTF
TGCGCCAGCAGCCAAGAAGGAGGACAGGGGACGGATGGCTACACCTTC
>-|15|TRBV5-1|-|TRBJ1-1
CASSLQGTANTEAFF
TGCGCCAGCAGCTTGCAGGGAACTGCGAACACTGAAGCTTTCTTT
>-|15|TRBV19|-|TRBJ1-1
CASSMIAGLNTEAFF
TGTGCCAGTAGTATGATCGCGGGCCTGAACACTGAAGCTTTCTTT
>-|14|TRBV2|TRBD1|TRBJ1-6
CASMRQGGNSPLHF
TGTGCCAGCATGAGACAGGGCGGGAATTCACCCCTCCACTTT
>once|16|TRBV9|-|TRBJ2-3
CASSVAVSGLTDTQYF
TGTGCCAGCAGCGTAGCTGTGAGCGGGCTAACAGATACGCAGTATTTT
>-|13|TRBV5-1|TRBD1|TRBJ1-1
CASSFTGGTEAFF
TGCGCCAGCAGCTTTACAGGGGGCACTGAAGCTTTCTTT
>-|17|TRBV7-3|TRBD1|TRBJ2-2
CASSLPSQGTSTGELFF
TGTGCCAGCAGCTTACCCTCACAGGGGACGAGCACCGGGGAGCTGTTTTTT
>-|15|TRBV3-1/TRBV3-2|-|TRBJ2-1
CASSQGLTPDNEQFF
TGTGCCAGCAGCCAAGGGTTGACACCCGACAATGAGCAGTTCTTC
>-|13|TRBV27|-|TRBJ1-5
CASSLSYNQPQHF
TGTGCCAGCAGTTTATCCTACAATCAGCCCCAGCATTTT
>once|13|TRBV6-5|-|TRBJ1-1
CASRSNGVPEAFF
TGTGCCAGCAGAAGTAACGGGGTCCCTGAAGCTTTCTTT
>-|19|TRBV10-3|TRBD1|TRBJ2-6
CAISELWTGGHSGANVLTF
TGTGCCATCAGTGAGTTATGGACAGGGGGCCACTCTGGGGCCAACGTCCTGACTTTC